This record covers a single T cell receptor beta chain. Its antigen is not yet known. Base-call qualities are not available, and no considerably larger clone is one nucleotide away. This entry belongs to a study of T cell repertoires in cytomegalovirus infection (dated by TCRdb to the late 2010s). As for the study more broadly: The peptide stimulations were aimed at well-studied HLA-B-restricted epitopes as well as recently identified HLA-C-restricted CMV epitopes, whose presentation resists viral immunomodulation. Donor HLA type was relevant to the analysis, because carriage of CMV infection together with the matching HLA type was indicated by public TCR beta signatures.

Instrument used: Illumina HiSeq 1500. The public sequencing data were trimmed at Q25 with fastp and processed into clonotypes with MiXCR by TCRdb, which kept only in-frame beta chains. Each entry is one CDR3 protein sequence, shown with its most common DNA and genes. Present in this sample are 150,000 or so distinct CDR3 sequences, about 20% of which were seen just once. The ten largest clones capture roughly 25% of the sample. The sample's treatment or condition label is to be understood as: in vitro stimulation with specific CMV peptide epitopes to enrich CMV-specific T cells. Study-level results and caveats: Cumulative frequency of public TCR beta family members discriminated carriers of CMV infection plus the relevant HLA type in this cohort and an independent approximately 350-donor cohort. The ex vivo response was dominated by HLA-C-restricted CMV-specific TCR beta clonotypes, and the single most frequent clonotype in two of eight donors was supplied by these HLA-C-restricted clonotypes.

This receptor was obtained from a human donor in good health (CMV status not recorded). Some clones in this sample may be carry-over from other donors' samples. This specimen was CD8+ T cells from cultured PBMCs, taken from culture after CMV antigen stimulation.

The CDR3 protein is CASSGLAGGSLHEQFF. The nucleotide sequence is given as TGTGCCAGCAGTGGCCTGGCGGGGGGGTCTCTTCATGAGCAGTTCTTC. The chain couples TRBV27 to TRBJ2-1; 9 central nucleotides agree with TRBD2. Measured from the cysteine to the phenylalanine, the CDR3 is 16 residues long. Just CDR3 DNA is preserved here, 48 bases in frame from base 1. CDR1 and CDR2 are drawn from the germline V gene (reference sequence): MNHEY, SMNVEV. Unmatched junction bases come to 13, with V trimmed by 5 bases and J by 8 bases.